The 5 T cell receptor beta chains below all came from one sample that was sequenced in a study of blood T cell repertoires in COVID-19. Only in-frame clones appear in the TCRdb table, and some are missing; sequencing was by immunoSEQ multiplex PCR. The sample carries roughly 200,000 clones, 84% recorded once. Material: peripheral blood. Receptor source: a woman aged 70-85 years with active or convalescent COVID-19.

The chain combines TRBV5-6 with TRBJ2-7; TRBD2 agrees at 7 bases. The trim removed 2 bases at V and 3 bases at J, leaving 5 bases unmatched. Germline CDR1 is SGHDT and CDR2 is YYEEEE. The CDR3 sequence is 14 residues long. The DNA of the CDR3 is TGTGCCAGCAGCTTTAAAGGGGAGGGCTACGAGCAGTACTTC. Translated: CASSFKGEGYEQYF.

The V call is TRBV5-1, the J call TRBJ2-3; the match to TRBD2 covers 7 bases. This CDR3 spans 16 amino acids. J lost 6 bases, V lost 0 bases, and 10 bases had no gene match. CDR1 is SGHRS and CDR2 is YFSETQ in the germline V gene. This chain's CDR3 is CASSLAGPTGGDTQYF. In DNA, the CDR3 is TGCGCCAGCAGCTTGGCGGGACCCACCGGGGGGGATACGCAGTATTTT.

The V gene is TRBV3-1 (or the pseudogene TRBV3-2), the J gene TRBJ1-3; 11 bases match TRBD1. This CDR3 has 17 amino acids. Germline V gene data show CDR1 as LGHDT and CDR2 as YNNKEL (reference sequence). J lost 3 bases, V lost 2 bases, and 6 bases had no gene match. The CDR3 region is CASSQRDRGKYGNTIYF. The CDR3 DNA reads TGTGCCAGCAGCCAAAGGGACAGGGGGAAATATGGAAACACCATATATTTT.

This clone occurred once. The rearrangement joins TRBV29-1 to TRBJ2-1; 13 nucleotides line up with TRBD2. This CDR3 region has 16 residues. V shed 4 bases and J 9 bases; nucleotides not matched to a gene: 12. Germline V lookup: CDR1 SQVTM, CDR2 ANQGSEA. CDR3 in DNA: TGCAGCGTTGTTGGCGTAGGACTAGCGGGAGTTGGTGAGCAGTTCTTC. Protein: CSVVGVGLAGVGEQFF.

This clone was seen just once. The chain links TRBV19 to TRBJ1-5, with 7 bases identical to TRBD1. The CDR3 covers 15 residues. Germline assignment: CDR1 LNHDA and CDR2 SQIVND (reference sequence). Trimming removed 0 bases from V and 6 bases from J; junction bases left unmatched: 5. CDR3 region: CASSIDTAGGQPQHF. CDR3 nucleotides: TGTGCCAGTAGTATAGATACGGCAGGGGGTCAGCCCCAGCATTTT.